Listed below are T cell receptor beta chains from one sample, sequenced in a study of PD-L1 blockade in urothelial cancer. Some clones are missing from TCRdb's copy, which holds only in-frame ones; the method was immunoSEQ multiplex PCR. The top ten hold roughly 2.2% of the sample, which has approximately 100,000 clones, about 85% seen once. The sample consisted of PBMCs, taken around atezolizumab (anti-PD-L1) treatment. These receptors came from a man aged 45-65 years with urothelial cancer. The CDR3 runs from the conserved cysteine through the conserved F or W. Each record gives: J gene, D gene, CDR3 length, clone size, V gene, CDR3 protein, CDR3 DNA. D genes are given only for firm matches. Expanded clones are given a class, and other clones once, few, many or no size at all.

TRBJ2-1 TRBD2 16 . TRBV5-1 CASYPGSGGVYNEQFF TGCGCCAGTTACCCGGGTAGCGGGGGTGTATACAATGAGCAGTTCTTC
TRBJ1-3 . 14 . TRBV21-1 CASSKEDRGNTIYF TGTGCCAGCAGCAAAGAGGACAGGGGAAACACCATATATTTT
TRBJ1-2 TRBD1 15 . TRBV4-1 CASSPPDRGSYGYTF TGCGCCAGCAGCCCGCCGGACAGGGGGTCTTATGGCTACACCTTC
TRBJ2-5 . 13 . TRBV7-2 CASSLGYLATQYF TGTGCCAGCAGCTTAGGCTATTTAGCGACCCAGTACTTC
TRBJ2-3 TRBD2 19 . TRBV4-2 CASSQKTSGRPLHTDTQYF TGTGCCAGCAGCCAAAAGACCAGCGGGAGGCCCCTTCACACAGATACGCAGTATTTT
TRBJ1-1 TRBD1 15 once TRBV6-5 CASSYSTRGRTEAFF TGTGCCAGCAGTTACTCGACCAGGGGGCGAACTGAAGCTTTCTTT
TRBJ1-3 . 16 . TRBV28 CASSFRLHYSGNTIYF TGTGCCAGCAGTTTCCGCCTCCACTACTCTGGAAACACCATATATTTT
TRBJ1-6 . 14 . TRBV7-3 CASSLVGGGSPLHF TGTGCCAGCAGCTTAGTGGGAGGCGGGTCACCCCTCCACTTT
TRBJ1-1 TRBD1 15 . TRBV29-1 CSVGQGGYRNTEAFF TGCAGCGTGGGACAGGGAGGGTACCGTAACACTGAAGCTTTCTTT
TRBJ1-1 TRBD1 14 . TRBV5-1 CASSFETGYTEAFF TGCGCCAGCAGCTTTGAGACAGGGTACACTGAAGCTTTCTTT
TRBJ2-1 TRBD2 13 . TRBV19 CASSWGLGVEQFF TGTGCCAGTAGTTGGGGACTAGGGGTTGAGCAGTTCTTC
TRBJ1-4 . 14 . TRBV10-3 CAINGGGADEKLFF TGTGCCATCAATGGTGGTGGGGCTGATGAAAAACTGTTTTTT
TRBJ2-7 TRBD2 14 once TRBV28 CASSLSGSSYEQYF TGTGCCAGCAGCCTTAGCGGGAGCTCCTACGAGCAGTACTTC
TRBJ2-5 TRBD2 16 . TRBV6-6 CASSLPSGGLGETQYF TGTGCCAGCAGTCTCCCTTCGGGGGGATTAGGAGAGACCCAGTACTTC
TRBJ2-3 TRBD1 17 . TRBV7-9 CASSFLQGAYGTDTQYF TGTGCCAGCAGCTTTTTACAGGGGGCGTATGGCACAGATACGCAGTATTTT
TRBJ2-1 . 11 . TRBV6-5 CASSQGHEQFF TGTGCCAGCAGTCAGGGCCATGAGCAGTTCTTC
TRBJ2-4 TRBD1 18 . TRBV11-2 CASSWAQIGQGGIDIQYF TGTGCCAGCAGCTGGGCCCAGATTGGACAGGGGGGAATCGACATTCAGTACTTC
TRBJ1-5 . 15 . TRBV7-9 CASSLVSGSNQPQHF TGTGCCAGCAGCTTAGTATCGGGGAGCAATCAGCCCCAGCATTTT
TRBJ1-6 . 14 many TRBV18 CASSPTDRYSPLHF TGTGCCAGCTCACCGACCGACAGATATTCACCCCTCCACTTT
TRBJ1-3 . 16 . TRBV11-2 CASIPQGTGRGNTIYF TGTGCCAGCATCCCTCAGGGTACAGGGCGCGGAAACACCATATATTTT
TRBJ1-1 . 11 . TRBV30 CACPGTGEAFF TGTGCCTGCCCGGGTACCGGTGAAGCTTTCTTT
TRBJ1-1 . 11 . TRBV18 CASSFNTEAFF TGTGCCAGCTCCTTTAACACTGAAGCTTTCTTT
TRBJ1-2 . 16 . TRBV28 CASSLLVGAGGRGYTF TGTGCCAGCAGTTTATTGGTCGGGGCGGGGGGACGTGGCTACACCTTC
TRBJ1-1 . 13 . TRBV7-3 CASSLGQLTEAFF TGTGCCAGCAGCTTAGGGCAGCTCACTGAAGCTTTCTTT
TRBJ2-1 TRBD1 17 . TRBV2 CASISSAGGSSVNEQFF TGTGCCAGCATTTCGAGCGCAGGGGGTAGCAGTGTAAATGAGCAGTTCTTC
TRBJ1-6 TRBD1 18 once TRBV13 CASSLVGQFTSYNSPLHF TGTGCCAGCAGCTTAGTGGGACAGTTTACCTCCTATAATTCACCCCTCCACTTT
TRBJ2-7 . 14 . TRBV11-1 CASSGAEGTYEQYF TGTGCCAGCAGCGGGGCGGAGGGGACCTACGAGCAGTACTTC
TRBJ1-2 TRBD1 13 . TRBV6-6 CASLLRGQNGYTF TGTGCCAGCCTCCTTCGGGGACAGAATGGCTACACCTTC
TRBJ1-1 . 12 . TRBV10-2 CASSEPGRMVFF TGCGCCAGCAGTGAACCAGGCAGGATGGTTTTCTTT
TRBJ1-4 TRBD1 15 . TRBV5-1 CASSLIGQGSEKLFF TGCGCCAGCAGCTTGATAGGACAGGGAAGCGAAAAACTGTTTTTT
TRBJ2-1 TRBD2 16 . TRBV7-3 CASSSPGLAGVDEQFF TGTGCCAGCAGCTCACCCGGACTAGCGGGAGTGGATGAGCAGTTCTTC
TRBJ1-2 . 14 . TRBV19 CASSKGQVNYGYTF TGTGCCAGTAGTAAGGGACAAGTTAACTATGGCTACACCTTC
TRBJ2-5 . 14 . TRBV7-7 CASSLGAGKETQYF TGTGCTAGCAGCTTAGGGGCAGGGAAAGAGACCCAGTACTTC
TRBJ1-1 . 13 . TRBV19 CASSQGLNTEAFF TGTGCCAGTAGTCAGGGTTTGAACACTGAAGCTTTCTTT
TRBJ2-2 TRBD1 14 . TRBV28 CASSGTVDYGELFF TGTGCCAGCAGCGGGACAGTCGACTACGGGGAGCTGTTTTTT
TRBJ2-7 . 13 once TRBV2 CASREQGYGEQYF TGTGCCAGCAGGGAGCAGGGTTACGGAGAGCAGTACTTC